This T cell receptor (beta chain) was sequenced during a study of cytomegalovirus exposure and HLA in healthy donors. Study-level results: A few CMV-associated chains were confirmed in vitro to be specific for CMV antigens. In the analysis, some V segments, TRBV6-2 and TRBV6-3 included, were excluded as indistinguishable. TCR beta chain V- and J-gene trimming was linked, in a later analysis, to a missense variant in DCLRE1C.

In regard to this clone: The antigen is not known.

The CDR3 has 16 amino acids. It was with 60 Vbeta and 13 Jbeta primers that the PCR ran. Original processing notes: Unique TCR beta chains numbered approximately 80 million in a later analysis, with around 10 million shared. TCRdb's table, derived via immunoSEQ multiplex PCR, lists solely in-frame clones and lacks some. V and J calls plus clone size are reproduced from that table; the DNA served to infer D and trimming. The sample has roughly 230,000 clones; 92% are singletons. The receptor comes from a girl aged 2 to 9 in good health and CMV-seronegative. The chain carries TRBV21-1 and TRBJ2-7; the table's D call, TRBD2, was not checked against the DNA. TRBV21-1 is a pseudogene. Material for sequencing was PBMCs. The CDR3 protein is CASSNADKGGVYEQYF. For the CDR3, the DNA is TGTGCCAGCAGCAATGCCGACAAGGGGGGGGTCTACGAGCAGTACTTC.